This T cell receptor (beta chain) was sequenced in a study of CD8+ T cells in alopecia areata. Background on the study: Tofacitinib ran for 6 to 18 months before 6 months off drug.

From alopecia areata patients, lesional scalp punch biopsies and peripheral blood were collected. Cell sorting was applied to PBMCs, and CD4+ and CD8+ T cells were collected. As for this clone: The antigen remains unidentified.

Study findings and constraints: Clonality exceeded that of normal scalp in lesional scalp, most notably in alopecia totalis/universalis.

Trimming stripped 5 bases from V and 1 base from J, with 6 bases between. The CDR3 is made up of 13 amino acids. CDR1 ENHRY and CDR2 SYGVKD come from the germline V gene. As the sequencing template, cDNA was produced by extracting RNA and reverse transcribing it. The protocol was immunoSEQ multiplex PCR, while the TCRdb copy is restricted to in-frame clones and leaves out a portion. The sample has about 130,000 clones; about 57% are singletons. The input for sequencing was CD4+ T cells sorted from blood, taken at week 0. This TCR was recovered from a human donor with alopecia areata. The V call is TRBV10-3, the J call TRBJ1-5; maybe TRBD1 (5 bases). The CDR3 is CAISRDSNQPQHF. CDR3 bases: TGTGCCATCAGTCGGGACAGCAATCAGCCCCAGCATTTT.